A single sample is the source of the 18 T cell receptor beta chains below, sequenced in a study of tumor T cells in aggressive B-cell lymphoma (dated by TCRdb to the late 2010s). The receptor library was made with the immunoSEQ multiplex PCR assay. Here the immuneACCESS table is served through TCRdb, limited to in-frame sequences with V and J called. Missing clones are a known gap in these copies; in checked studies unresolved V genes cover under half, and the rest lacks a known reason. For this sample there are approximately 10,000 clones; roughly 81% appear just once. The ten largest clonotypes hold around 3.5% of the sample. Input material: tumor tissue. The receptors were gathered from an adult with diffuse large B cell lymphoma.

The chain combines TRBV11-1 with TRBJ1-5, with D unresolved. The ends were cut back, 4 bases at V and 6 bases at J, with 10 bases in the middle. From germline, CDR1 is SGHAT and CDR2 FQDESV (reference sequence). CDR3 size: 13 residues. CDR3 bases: TGTGCCAGCAGCTCTTCTGAGGGTCAGCCCCAGCATTTT. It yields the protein CASSSSEGQPQHF.

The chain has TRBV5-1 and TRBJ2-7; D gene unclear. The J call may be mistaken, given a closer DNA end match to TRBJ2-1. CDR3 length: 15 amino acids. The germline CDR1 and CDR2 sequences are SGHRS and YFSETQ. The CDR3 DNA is TGCGCCAGCAGCTCGGTTGGAGAGATAACTCATGAGCAGTTCTTC. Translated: CASSSVGEITHEQFF.

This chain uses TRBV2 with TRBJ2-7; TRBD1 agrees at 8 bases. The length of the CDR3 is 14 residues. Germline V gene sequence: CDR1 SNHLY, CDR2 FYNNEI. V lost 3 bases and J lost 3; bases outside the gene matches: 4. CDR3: CASSEGQVFYEQYF. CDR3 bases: TGTGCCAGCAGTGAGGGACAGGTATTCTACGAGCAGTACTTC.

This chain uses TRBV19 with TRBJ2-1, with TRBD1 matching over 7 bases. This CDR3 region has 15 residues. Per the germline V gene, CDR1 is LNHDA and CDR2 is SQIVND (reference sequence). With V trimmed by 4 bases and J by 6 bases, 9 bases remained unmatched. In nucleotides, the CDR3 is TGTGCCAGTAGTAAAACCGGGACAGCCGCCAATGAGCAGTTCTTC. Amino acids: CASSKTGTAANEQFF.

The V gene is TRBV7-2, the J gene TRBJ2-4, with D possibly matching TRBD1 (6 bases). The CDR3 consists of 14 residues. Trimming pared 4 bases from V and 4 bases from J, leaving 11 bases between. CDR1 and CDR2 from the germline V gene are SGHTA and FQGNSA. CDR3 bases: TGTGCCAGCAGCTCACAGGGCTCAAAAAACATTCAGTACTTC. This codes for CASSSQGSKNIQYF.

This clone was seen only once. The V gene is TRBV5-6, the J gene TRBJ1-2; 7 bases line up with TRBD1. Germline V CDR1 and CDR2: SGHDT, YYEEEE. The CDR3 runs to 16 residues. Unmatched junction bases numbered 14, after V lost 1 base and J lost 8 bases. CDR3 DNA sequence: TGTGCCAGCAGCTTGTCGGGCGGTGACAGGGAACGGGGCTACACCTTC. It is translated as CASSLSGGDRERGYTF.

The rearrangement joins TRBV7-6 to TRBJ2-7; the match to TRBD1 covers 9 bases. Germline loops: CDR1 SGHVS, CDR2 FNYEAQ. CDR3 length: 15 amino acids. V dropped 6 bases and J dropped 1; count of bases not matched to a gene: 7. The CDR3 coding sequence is TGTGCCAGCAGTCCGGGACAGGGCTTTTCCTACGAGCAGTACTTC. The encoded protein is CASSPGQGFSYEQYF.

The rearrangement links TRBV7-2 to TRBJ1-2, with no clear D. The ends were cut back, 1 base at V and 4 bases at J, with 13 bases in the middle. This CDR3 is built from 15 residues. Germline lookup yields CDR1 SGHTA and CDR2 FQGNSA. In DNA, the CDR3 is TGTGCCAGCAGCTTAGGGAGGGCGGGCTTCTATGGCTACACCTTC. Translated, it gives CASSLGRAGFYGYTF.

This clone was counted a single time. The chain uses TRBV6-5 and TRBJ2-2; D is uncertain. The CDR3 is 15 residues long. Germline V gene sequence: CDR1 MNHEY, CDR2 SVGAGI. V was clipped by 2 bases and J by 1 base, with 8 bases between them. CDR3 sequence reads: CASSYLDWNTGELFF. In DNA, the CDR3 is TGTGCCAGCAGTTACCTAGACTGGAACACCGGGGAGCTGTTTTTT.

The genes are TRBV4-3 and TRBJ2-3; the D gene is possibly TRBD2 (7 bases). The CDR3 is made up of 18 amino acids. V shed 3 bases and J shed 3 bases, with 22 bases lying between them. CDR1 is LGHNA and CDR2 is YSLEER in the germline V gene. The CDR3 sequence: CASSQMKGRGGTTDTQYF. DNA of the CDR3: TGCGCCAGCAGCCAGATGAAAGGCAGGGGAGGGACAACAGATACGCAGTATTTT.

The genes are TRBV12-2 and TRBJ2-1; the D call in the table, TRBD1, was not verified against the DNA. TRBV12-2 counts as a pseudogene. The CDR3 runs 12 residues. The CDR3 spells CASRPQYNEQFF. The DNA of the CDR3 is TGTGCAAGTCGCCCTCAGTACAATGAGCAGTTCTTC.

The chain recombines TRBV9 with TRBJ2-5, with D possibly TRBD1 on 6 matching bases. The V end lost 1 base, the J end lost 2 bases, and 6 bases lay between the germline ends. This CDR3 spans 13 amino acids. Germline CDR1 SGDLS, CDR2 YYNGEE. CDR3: CASSVTGQETQYF. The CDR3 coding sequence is TGTGCCAGCAGCGTAACAGGGCAAGAGACCCAGTACTTC.

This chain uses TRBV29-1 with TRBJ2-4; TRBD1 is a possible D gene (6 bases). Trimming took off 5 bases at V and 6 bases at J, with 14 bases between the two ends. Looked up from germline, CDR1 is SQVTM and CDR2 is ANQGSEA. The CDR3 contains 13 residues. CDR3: CSVTSGTSNIQYF. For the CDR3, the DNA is TGCAGCGTTACTTCCGGGACATCAAACATTCAGTACTTC.

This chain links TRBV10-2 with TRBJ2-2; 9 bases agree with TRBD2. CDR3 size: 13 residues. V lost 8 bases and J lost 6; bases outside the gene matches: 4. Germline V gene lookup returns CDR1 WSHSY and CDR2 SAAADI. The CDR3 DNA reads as TGCGCCAGCCTCGAGCGGGGGGCCGGGGAGCTGTTTTTT. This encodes CASLERGAGELFF.

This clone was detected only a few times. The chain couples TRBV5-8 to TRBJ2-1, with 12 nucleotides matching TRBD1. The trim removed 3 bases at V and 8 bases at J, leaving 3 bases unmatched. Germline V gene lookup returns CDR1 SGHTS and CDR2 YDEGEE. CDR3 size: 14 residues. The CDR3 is CASSSGTGGDEQFF. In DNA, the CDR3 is TGTGCCAGCAGCTCCGGGACAGGGGGCGATGAGCAGTTCTTC. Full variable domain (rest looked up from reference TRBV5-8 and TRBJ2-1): EAGVTQSPTHLIKTRGQQATLRCSPISGHTSVYWYQQALGLGLQFLLWYDEGEERNRGNFPPRFSGRQFPNYSSELNVNALELEDSALYLCASSSGTGGDEQFFGPGTRLTVL.

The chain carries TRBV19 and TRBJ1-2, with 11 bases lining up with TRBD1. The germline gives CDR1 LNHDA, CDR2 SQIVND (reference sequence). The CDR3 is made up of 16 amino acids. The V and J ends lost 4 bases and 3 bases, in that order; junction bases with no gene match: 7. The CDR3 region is CASSTNGQGADYGYTF. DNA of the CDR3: TGTGCCAGTAGTACAAACGGACAGGGGGCAGACTATGGCTACACCTTC.

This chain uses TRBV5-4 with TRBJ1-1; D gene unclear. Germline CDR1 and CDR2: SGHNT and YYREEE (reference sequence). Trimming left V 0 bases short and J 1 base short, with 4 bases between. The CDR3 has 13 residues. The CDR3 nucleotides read TGTGCCAGCAGCTTGGCAGGGAACACTGAAGCTTTCTTT. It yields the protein CASSLAGNTEAFF. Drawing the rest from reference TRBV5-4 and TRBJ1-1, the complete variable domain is ETGVTQSPTHLIKTRGQQVTLRCSSQSGHNTVSWYQQALGQGPQFIFQYYREEENGRGNFPPRFSGLQFPNYSSELNVNALELDDSALYLCASSLAGNTEAFFGQGTRLTVV.

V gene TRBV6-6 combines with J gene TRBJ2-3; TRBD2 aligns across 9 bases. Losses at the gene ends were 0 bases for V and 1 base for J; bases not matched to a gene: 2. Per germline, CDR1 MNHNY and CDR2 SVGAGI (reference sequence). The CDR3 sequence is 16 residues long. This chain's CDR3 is CASSYSTSGGTDTQYF. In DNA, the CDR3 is TGTGCCAGCAGTTACTCGACTAGCGGCGGCACAGATACGCAGTATTTT.